Following are 15 T cell receptor beta chains from one sample sequenced in a study of T cell responses to AZD1222 COVID-19 vaccine (dated by TCRdb to the early 2020s). In the paper's terms, the time point label means: about 28 days (+/-7) after the second vaccine dose. The library was made by the immunoSEQ multiplex PCR assay. TCRdb re-hosts the immuneACCESS table, in-frame sequences only. Its copies lack some clones; in the studies checked, an unresolved V gene accounts for under half of them, and the cause for the rest is not known. This sample lists under 130,000 clones; 89% were detected once. The leading ten clones occupy 40% to 55% of the sample. Sequenced here: peripheral blood, sampled 28 days after the second AZD1222 dose. All receptors derive from an adult who received the AZD1222 COVID-19 vaccine.

For the CDR3, the DNA is TGTGCCAGCAGTTATTTGATTCTTGCAACTAATGAAAAACTGTTTTTT. It specifies CASSYLILATNEKLFF. The genes are TRBV28 and TRBJ1-4; D not certain. Deletions cut 4 bases from V and 0 bases from J, with 12 bases between. Germline values: CDR1 MDHEN, CDR2 SYDVKM. The CDR3 totals 16 residues.

The V call is TRBV7-2, the J call TRBJ2-1; 8 bases map to TRBD2. Looked up from germline, CDR1 is SGHTA and CDR2 is FQGNSA. Trimming at V came to 0 bases and at J to 8 bases, leaving 9 bases not matched to a gene. This CDR3 is 16 amino acids long. The DNA of the CDR3 is TGTGCCAGCAGCTTAGCATTCTCCGCGGGAGGCTATGAGCAGTTCTTC. Its protein product is CASSLAFSAGGYEQFF.

The chain links TRBV3-1 (or the pseudogene TRBV3-2) to TRBJ2-7; perhaps TRBD2 as D (7 bases). The length of the CDR3 is 14 residues. From germline, CDR1 is LGHDT and CDR2 YNNKEL (reference sequence). V dropped 9 bases and J dropped 1 base, with 16 bases sitting between them. The CDR3 DNA follows: TGTGCCAGTTCGTCGGGGGGCGGGTCCTACGAGCAGTACTTC. The encoded protein is CASSSGGGSYEQYF.

This chain joins TRBV6-5 and TRBJ1-6; D gene uncertain. V lost 6 bases, J lost 3 bases, and 9 bases lay in between. Per germline, CDR1 MNHEY and CDR2 SVGAGI. CDR3 size: 14 residues. CDR3 sequence (DNA): TGTGCCAGCAGCCCAGGCTTCTATAATTCACCCCTCCACTTT. Amino acids: CASSPGFYNSPLHF.

The chain links TRBV27 to TRBJ2-1; tentatively, D is TRBD2 (6 bases). This CDR3 comprises 16 residues. CDR1 MNHEY and CDR2 SMNVEV come from the germline V gene (reference sequence). V was trimmed by 2 bases and J by 0 bases, leaving 11 bases between them. CDR3 nucleotides: TGTGCCAGCAGTTTACACCCTAGCGTCTCCTACAATGAGCAGTTCTTC. This encodes CASSLHPSVSYNEQFF.

The V call is TRBV20-1, the J call TRBJ2-1; D perhaps matches TRBD2 (6 bases). Deletions cut 4 bases from V and 12 bases from J, with 10 bases between. The CDR3 sequence is 10 residues long. CDR1 DFQATT and CDR2 SNEGSKA come from the germline V gene (reference sequence). CDR3 in amino acids: CSANGSPQFF. The CDR3 DNA reads as TGCAGTGCTAACGGGAGCCCGCAGTTCTTC.

V gene TRBV3-1 (or the pseudogene TRBV3-2) combines with J gene TRBJ1-3; D possibly corresponds to TRBD1 (6 bases). Germline assignment: CDR1 LGHDT and CDR2 YNNKEL (reference sequence). The CDR3 loop spans 14 amino acids. V lost 4 bases, J lost 11 bases, and 18 bases lay in between. The CDR3 is CASSPDSFVWPIYF. The DNA of the CDR3 is TGTGCCAGCAGCCCGGACAGCTTCGTTTGGCCCATATATTTT.

The chain carries TRBV7-9 and TRBJ2-7, with D tentatively TRBD1 or TRBD2 (6 bases each). CDR1 and CDR2 (germline): SEHNR, FQNEAQ (reference sequence). This CDR3 has 17 amino acids. The germline V and J ends were trimmed by 1 base and 2 bases, with 18 bases remaining between them. CDR3 protein: CASSLEGGRSGAYEQYF. Here the CDR3 DNA reads TGTGCCAGCAGCTTAGAGGGGGGCAGGTCCGGTGCCTACGAGCAGTACTTC.

The V gene is TRBV6-1, the J gene TRBJ2-1; perhaps D is TRBD1 or TRBD2 (5 bases each). Per germline, CDR1 MNHNS and CDR2 SASEGT. The CDR3 runs to 16 residues. Trimming left V 4 bases short and J 3 bases short, with 16 bases between. CDR3 region: CASSGPGTPDYNEQFF. Written as DNA, the CDR3 is TGTGCCAGCAGTGGCCCCGGGACGCCAGACTACAATGAGCAGTTCTTC.

Comment on this clone: One junction end disagrees with the germline gene, perhaps due to a read error. V is TRBV2 and J is TRBJ1-2; weak D call: TRBD1 (5 bases). Germline loops: CDR1 SNHLY, CDR2 FYNNEI. This CDR3 region has 12 residues. CDR3 amino acids: CASTTTPGRKIF. Here the CDR3 DNA reads TGTGCCAGCACTACCACTCCGGGACGGAAGATTTTC.

The chain joins TRBV11-2 to TRBJ1-1; D not resolved. The CDR3 has 15 residues. The germline V and J ends were trimmed by 3 bases and 0 bases, with 11 bases remaining between them. Germline values: CDR1 SGHAT, CDR2 FQNNGV. The CDR3 loop reads CASSFSKGMNTEAFF. CDR3 sequence (DNA): TGTGCCAGCAGCTTTTCCAAAGGGATGAACACTGAAGCTTTCTTT.

This clone was detected only a few times. Germline is not matched at one junction end, which may reflect a read error. The chain is built from TRBV28 and TRBJ1-2, with TRBD1 as a possible D gene (5 bases). From germline, CDR1 is MDHEN and CDR2 SYDVKM. CDR3 length: 12 amino acids. DNA of the CDR3: TGTGCCAGCAGTTTAGGGGGACGAGCTTCTATCTTC. It translates to CASSLGGRASIF.

The rearrangement joins TRBV18 to TRBJ2-1; 10 bases fit TRBD2. The CDR3 spans 15 residues. The V segment lost 3 bases and the J segment 12 bases; nucleotides outside the gene matches: 11. Germline V lookup: CDR1 KGHSH, CDR2 LQKENI. As DNA, the CDR3 is TGTGCCAGCTCACCCGGACTAGCGGCTTTTGGGGGGCAGTTCTTC. The encoded protein is CASSPGLAAFGGQFF.

The V gene is TRBV11-2, the J gene TRBJ1-6, with D uncertain. In germline, CDR1 is SGHAT, CDR2 FQNNGV. The CDR3 is 15 amino acids. V shed 0 bases and J shed 6 bases, with 9 bases lying between them. The CDR3: CASSLDRQINSPLHF. In DNA form, the CDR3 reads TGTGCCAGCAGCTTAGATAGGCAGATTAATTCACCCCTCCACTTT.

This rearrangement joins TRBV7-9 to TRBJ2-3; D possibly uses TRBD1 or TRBD2 (6 bases each). Germline lookup yields CDR1 SEHNR and CDR2 FQNEAQ (reference sequence). The CDR3 has 15 residues. V lost 5 bases, J lost 5 bases, and 17 bases lay in between. Here the CDR3 reads CASSRTVTGGDTQYF. CDR3 DNA: TGTGCCAGCAGCAGGACAGTTACCGGGGGAGATACGCAGTATTTT.